The T cell receptor beta chain under discussion was sequenced for a study of tumor-infiltrating lymphocytes in primary liver carcinoma. About the research overall: The study obtained roughly 3.5 to 7.5 million productive TCRbeta reads per sample, similar across tissue types.

Trimming shortened V by 2 bases and J by 2 bases, and 9 bases separated the two germline ends. This CDR3 spans 13 amino acids. Per the germline V gene, CDR1 is GTSNPN and CDR2 is SVGIG (reference sequence). RNA isolated from unsorted whole blood supplied the blood RNA, with germline DNA also extracted. In advance of surgery, roughly 4 milliliters of peripheral blood were collected. On this clonotype itself: What it binds is not known.

Study-wide results and limits: Tumors had a significantly higher top-250-clone fraction than blood (p = 0.039).

Reverse transcription of 450 to 500 ng total RNA with a constant-region primer produced TCR beta cDNA. Each TCR beta library was derived from three nested multiplex PCR rounds that employed slightly modified ARM-PCR. It was with TRBV1-TRBV30 forward primers and a C-beta reverse primer that the first two PCR rounds were run, at around 11 cycles each. TCRdb redid the calling of the multiplex PCR reads with MiXCR, one entry per CDR3 protein. The sample records about 180,000 distinct CDR3 sequences, approximately 60% being singletons. The V gene is TRBV30, the J gene TRBJ1-1, with a tentative D call TRBD1 (5 bases). What was sequenced was peripheral blood. The clonotype was recovered from a man between 35 and 55 years old with primary liver carcinoma and hepatitis B virus infection. Here the CDR3 DNA reads TGTGCCTGGAGTACTCAGGGTAACACTGAAGCTTTCTTT. It specifies CAWSTQGNTEAFF. The variable domain in full, with the rest retrieved from reference TRBV30 and TRBJ1-1, is SQTIHQWPATLVQPVGSPLSLECTVEGTSNPNLYWYRQAAGRGLQLLFYSVGIGQISSEVPQNLSASRPQDRQFILSSKKLLLSDSGFYLCAWSTQGNTEAFFGQGTRLTVV.